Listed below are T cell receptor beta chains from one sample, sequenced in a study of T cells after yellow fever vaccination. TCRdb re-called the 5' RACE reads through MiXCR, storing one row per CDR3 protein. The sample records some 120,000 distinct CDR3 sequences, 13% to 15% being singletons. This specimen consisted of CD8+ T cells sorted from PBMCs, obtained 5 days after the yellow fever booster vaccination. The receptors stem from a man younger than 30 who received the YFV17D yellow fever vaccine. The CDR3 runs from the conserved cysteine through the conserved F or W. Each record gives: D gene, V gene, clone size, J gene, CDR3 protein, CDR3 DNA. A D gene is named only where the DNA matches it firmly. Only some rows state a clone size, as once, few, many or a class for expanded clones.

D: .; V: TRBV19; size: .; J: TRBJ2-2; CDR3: CASSITGYTGELFF; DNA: TGTGCCAGTAGTATCACGGGGTACACCGGGGAGCTGTTTTTT
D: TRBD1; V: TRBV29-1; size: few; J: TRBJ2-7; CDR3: CSFLGQGENSRGWEQYF; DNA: TGCAGCTTTCTGGGACAGGGGGAAAACTCACGGGGGTGGGAGCAGTACTTC
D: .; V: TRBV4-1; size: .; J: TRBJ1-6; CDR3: CASSQGRGWGGSPLHF; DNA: TGCGCCAGCAGCCAAGGGAGGGGCTGGGGCGGTTCACCCCTCCACTTT
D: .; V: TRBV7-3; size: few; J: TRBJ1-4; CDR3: CASSLIQGILGEKLFF; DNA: TGTGCCAGCAGCTTAATCCAGGGAATCTTAGGTGAAAAACTGTTTTTT
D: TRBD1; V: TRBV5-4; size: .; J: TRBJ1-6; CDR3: CASSRDREAMGSPLHF; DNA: TGTGCCAGCAGCCGGGACAGGGAGGCGATGGGGTCACCCCTCCACTTT
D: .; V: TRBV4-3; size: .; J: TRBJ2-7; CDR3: CASSQDSLIQPGADYEQYF; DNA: TGCGCCAGCAGCCAAGACTCGCTAATCCAGCCGGGGGCAGACTACGAGCAGTACTTC
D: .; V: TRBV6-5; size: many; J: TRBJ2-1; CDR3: CASSYSRLGGNEQFF; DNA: TGTGCCAGCAGTTACAGCCGACTTGGGGGCAATGAGCAGTTCTTC
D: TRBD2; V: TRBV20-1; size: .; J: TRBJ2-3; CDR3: CSLAEVGAGGLSTDTQYF; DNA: TGCAGCCTAGCGGAGGTGGGAGCGGGGGGCCTGAGCACAGATACGCAGTATTTT
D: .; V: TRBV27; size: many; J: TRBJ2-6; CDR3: CASSAQRAGANVLTF; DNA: TGTGCCAGCAGTGCCCAGAGGGCTGGGGCCAACGTCCTGACTTTC
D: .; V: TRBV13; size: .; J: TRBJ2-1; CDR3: CASSPLTGGHNEQFF; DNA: TGTGCCAGCAGCCCCTTAACGGGGGGCCACAATGAGCAGTTCTTC
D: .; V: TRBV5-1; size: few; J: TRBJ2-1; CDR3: CASSSGPPGVAYNEQFF; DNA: TGCGCCAGCAGCTCTGGTCCCCCAGGGGTGGCCTACAATGAGCAGTTCTTC
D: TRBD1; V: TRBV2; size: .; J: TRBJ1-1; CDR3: CASRGTANTEAFF; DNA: TGTGCCAGCAGAGGGACAGCAAACACTGAAGCTTTCTTT
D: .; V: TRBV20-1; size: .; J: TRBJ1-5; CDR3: CSARTGYSNQPQHF; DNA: TGCAGTGCTCGCACAGGCTATAGCAATCAGCCCCAGCATTTT
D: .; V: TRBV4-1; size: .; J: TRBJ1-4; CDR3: CASSQDREKLFF; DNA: TGCGCCAGCAGCCAAGACCGGGAAAAACTGTTTTTT
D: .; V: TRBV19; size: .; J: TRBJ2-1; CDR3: CASSIVGQSDEQFF; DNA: TGTGCCAGTAGTATAGTTGGACAGTCGGATGAGCAGTTCTTC
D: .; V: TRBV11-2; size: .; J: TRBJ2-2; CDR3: CASSLFGELFF; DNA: TGTGCCAGCAGCCTTTTCGGGGAGCTGTTTTTT
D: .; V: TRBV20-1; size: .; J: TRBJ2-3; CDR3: CSARDPHSSASSTDTQYF; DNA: TGCAGTGCTAGAGATCCCCACTCTAGCGCCAGTAGCACAGATACGCAGTATTTT
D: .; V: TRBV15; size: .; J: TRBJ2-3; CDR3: CATSRDQAHTQYF; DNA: TGTGCCACCAGCAGAGATCAGGCCCATACGCAGTATTTT
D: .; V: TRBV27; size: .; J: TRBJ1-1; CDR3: CASSLSSATEAFF; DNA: TGTGCCAGCAGTTTATCCAGTGCCACTGAAGCTTTCTTT
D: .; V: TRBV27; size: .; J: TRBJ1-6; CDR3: CASSSRQFYNSPLHF; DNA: TGTGCCAGCAGTTCCCGACAGTTCTATAATTCACCCCTCCACTTT
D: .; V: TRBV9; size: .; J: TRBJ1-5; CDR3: CASSPGGHQPQHF; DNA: TGTGCCAGCAGCCCGGGAGGGCATCAGCCCCAGCATTTT
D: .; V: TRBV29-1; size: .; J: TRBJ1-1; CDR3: CNVREAGTEAFF; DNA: TGCAATGTTAGGGAAGCAGGAACTGAAGCTTTCTTT
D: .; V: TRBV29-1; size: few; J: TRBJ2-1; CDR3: CSVEQGDHYNEQFF; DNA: TGCAGCGTTGAACAAGGAGATCACTACAATGAGCAGTTCTTC
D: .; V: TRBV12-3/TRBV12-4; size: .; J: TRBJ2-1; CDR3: CASTLGLPNEQFF; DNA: TGTGCCAGCACCCTCGGACTCCCCAATGAGCAGTTCTTC
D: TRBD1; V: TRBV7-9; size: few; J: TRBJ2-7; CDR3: CASSSPGGESYEQYF; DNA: TGTGCCAGCAGCTCTCCAGGGGGCGAATCCTACGAGCAGTACTTC
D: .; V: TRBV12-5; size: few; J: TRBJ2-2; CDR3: CASRLGGDTGELFF; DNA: TGTGCTAGCCGATTGGGCGGTGACACCGGGGAGCTGTTTTTT
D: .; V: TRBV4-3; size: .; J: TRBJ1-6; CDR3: CASSSAISSPLHF; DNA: TGCGCCAGCAGCTCGGCAATCTCTTCACCCCTCCACTTT
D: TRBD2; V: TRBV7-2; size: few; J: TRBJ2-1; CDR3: CASSYPVGGTLHSHNEQFF; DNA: TGTGCCAGCAGCTACCCAGTGGGAGGGACCCTTCATAGCCACAATGAGCAGTTCTTC
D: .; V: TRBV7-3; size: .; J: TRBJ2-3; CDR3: CASSLIPHGGGITDTQYF; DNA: TGTGCCAGCAGCTTAATCCCCCATGGGGGCGGTATAACAGATACGCAGTATTTT
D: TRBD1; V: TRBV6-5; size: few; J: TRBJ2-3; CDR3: CASSYGTGGTDTQYF; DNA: TGTGCCAGCAGCTACGGGACAGGGGGCACAGATACGCAGTATTTT
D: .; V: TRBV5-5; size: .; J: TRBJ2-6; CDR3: CASSLVWTVDSGANVLTF; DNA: TGTGCCAGCAGCTTGGTTTGGACGGTAGACTCTGGGGCCAACGTCCTGACTTTC
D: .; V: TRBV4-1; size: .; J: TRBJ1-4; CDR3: CASSRGTLGKLFF; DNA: TGCGCCAGCAGCCGGGGGACATTAGGAAAACTGTTTTTT
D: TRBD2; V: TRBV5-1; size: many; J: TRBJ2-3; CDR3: CASSSIAGVGYTSTDTQYF; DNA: TGCGCCAGCAGCTCGATAGCGGGGGTGGGGTATACTAGCACAGATACGCAGTATTTT
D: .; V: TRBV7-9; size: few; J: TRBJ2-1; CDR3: CASSPISYEQFF; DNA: TGTGCCAGCAGCCCCATCAGCTATGAGCAGTTCTTC
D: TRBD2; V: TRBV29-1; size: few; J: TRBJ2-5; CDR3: CSVEYRTSGRQETQYF; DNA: TGCAGCGTTGAATATAGGACTAGCGGGAGGCAAGAGACCCAGTACTTC
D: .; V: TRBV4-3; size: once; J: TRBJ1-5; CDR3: CASSQDPSNNQPQHF; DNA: TGCGCCAGCAGCCAAGATCCGAGCAATAATCAGCCCCAGCATTTT
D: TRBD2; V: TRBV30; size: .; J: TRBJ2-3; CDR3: CAWSGTSGGEIFTDTQYF; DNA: TGTGCCTGGAGTGGGACTAGCGGGGGGGAGATTTTCACAGATACGCAGTATTTT
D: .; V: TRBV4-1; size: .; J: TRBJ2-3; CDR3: CASSQYPQGGLSPAQYF; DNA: TGCGCCAGCAGCCAGTACCCCCAGGGGGGTTTAAGCCCGGCGCAGTATTTT
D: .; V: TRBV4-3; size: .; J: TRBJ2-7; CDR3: CASSQDSWSSYEQYF; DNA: TGCGCCAGCAGCCAAGATTCATGGAGCTCCTACGAGCAGTACTTC
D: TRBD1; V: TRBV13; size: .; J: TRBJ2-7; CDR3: CASSQPGQGFHEQYF; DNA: TGTGCCAGCAGCCAGCCGGGACAGGGGTTCCACGAGCAGTACTTC
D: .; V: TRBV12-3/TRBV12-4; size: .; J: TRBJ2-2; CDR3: CASSFSGFTGELFF; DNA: TGTGCCAGCAGTTTCAGTGGCTTCACCGGGGAGCTGTTTTTT
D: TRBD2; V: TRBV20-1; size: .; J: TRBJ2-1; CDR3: CSARDRAGGHNEQFF; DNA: TGCAGTGCTAGAGATCGAGCGGGGGGGCACAATGAGCAGTTCTTC
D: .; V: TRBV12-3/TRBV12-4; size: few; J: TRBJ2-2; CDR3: CASRSDTGELFF; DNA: TGTGCCAGCAGAAGTGACACCGGGGAGCTGTTTTTT
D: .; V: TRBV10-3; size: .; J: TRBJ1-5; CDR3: CAISDGRNQPQHF; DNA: TGTGCCATCAGTGATGGACGGAATCAGCCCCAGCATTTT
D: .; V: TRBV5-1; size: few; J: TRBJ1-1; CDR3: CASRGTSNTEAFF; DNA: TGCGCCAGCAGGGGTACATCGAACACTGAAGCTTTCTTT
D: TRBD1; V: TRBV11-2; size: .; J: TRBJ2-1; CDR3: CASSRTGGEQFF; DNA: TGTGCCAGCAGCCGGACAGGGGGTGAGCAGTTCTTC
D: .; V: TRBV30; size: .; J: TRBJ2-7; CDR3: CAWSPSYEQYF; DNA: TGTGCCTGGAGCCCGAGCTACGAGCAGTACTTC
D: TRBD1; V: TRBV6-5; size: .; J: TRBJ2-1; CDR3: CASSLGQGATWNEQFF; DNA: TGTGCCAGCAGTCTCGGACAGGGGGCGACATGGAATGAGCAGTTCTTC
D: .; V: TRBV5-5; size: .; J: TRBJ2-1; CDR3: CASSSLGLEQFF; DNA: TGTGCCAGCAGCTCCTTGGGGCTTGAGCAGTTCTTC
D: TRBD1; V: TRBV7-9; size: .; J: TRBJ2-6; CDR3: CASSFPQGSEPSGANVLTF; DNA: TGTGCCAGCAGCTTTCCACAGGGGTCTGAACCCTCTGGGGCCAACGTCCTGACTTTC
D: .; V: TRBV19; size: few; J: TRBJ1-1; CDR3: CASRLGVTEAFF; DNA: TGTGCCAGTAGGTTGGGGGTCACTGAAGCTTTCTTT
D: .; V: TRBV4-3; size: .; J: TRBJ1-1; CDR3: CASSQSPRGAEAFF; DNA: TGCGCCAGCAGCCAATCCCCGCGGGGCGCTGAAGCTTTCTTT
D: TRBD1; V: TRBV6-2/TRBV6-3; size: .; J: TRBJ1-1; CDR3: CASRIGTGGEAFF; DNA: TGTGCCAGCAGGATCGGGACAGGAGGTGAAGCTTTCTTT
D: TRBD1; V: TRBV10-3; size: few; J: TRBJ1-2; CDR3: CAISVGTAIYGYTF; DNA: TGTGCCATCAGTGTGGGGACAGCGATCTATGGCTACACCTTC